The clone carrying this TCR beta chain was detected only a few times. The data originate from a study of T cell repertoires in ileal Crohn's disease. Sequencing used immunoSEQ multiplex PCR; TCRdb keeps in-frame clones, though not all of them. The sample records thousands of clones, just under 95% being singletons. J gave up 5 bases and V 4 bases, and 8 bases lay outside the gene matches. The germline CDR1 and CDR2 sequences are SGHRS and YFSETQ. This CDR3 has 16 residues. The material sequenced was ileal tissue. The receptor was isolated from an adult with Crohn's disease. The chain joins TRBV5-1 to TRBJ2-5; TRBD2 matches at 13 bases. The CDR3 sequence is CASSPGLAGPGETQYF. CDR3 bases: TGCGCCAGCAGCCCGGGACTAGCGGGGCCAGGGGAGACCCAGTACTTC. The complete variable domain, with remaining parts taken from reference TRBV5-1 and TRBJ2-5, reads KAGVTQTPRYLIKTRGQQVTLSCSPISGHRSVSWYQQTPGQGLQFLFEYFSETQRNKGNFPGRFSGRQFSNSRSEMNVSTLELGDSALYLCASSPGLAGPGETQYFGPGTRLLVL.